This TCR beta chain was captured by sequencing in a study of blood T cell repertoires in COVID-19. Study background: COVID-19 samples from acute and convalescent phases originated in the United States, Italy and Spain. From T cells, B-cell-depleted T cells, or PBMCs came the material, which was cDNA or gDNA.

CDR3 length: 14 residues. Germline assignment: CDR1 SGHTA and CDR2 FQGNSA. Trimming at V came to 5 bases and at J to 2 bases, leaving 5 bases not matched to a gene. In the original processing: Amplification from reference gene primers served as the basis for estimated nucleated cell counts. Assay: immunoSEQ multiplex PCR; the TCRdb copy retains only in-frame clones and omits some. V, J and clone size are taken as reported in that table, and D and trimming were inferred from the DNA itself. The sample consists of around 58,000 clones, about nine tenths of them appearing once. The source of this sequence is a human donor in a cohort sampled during active COVID-19. The sample consisted of peripheral blood. V gene TRBV7-2 combines with J gene TRBJ2-7; TRBD1 matches 8 bases. The CDR3 is CASSGQGGPYEQYF. CDR3 nucleotides: TGTGCCAGCAGCGGACAGGGAGGCCCCTACGAGCAGTACTTC.